The 7 T cell receptor beta chains given below trace back to one sample, sequenced in a study of cytomegalovirus exposure and HLA in healthy donors. Researchers ran the PCR with 60 Vbeta and 13 Jbeta primers. Here immunoSEQ multiplex PCR was the method, and the copy in TCRdb shows in-frame clones only, minus some. The table includes tens of thousands of clones, around three quarters detected once. Sequencing was carried out using PBMCs. The receptor set was obtained from a man in his fifties or sixties in good health and CMV-seronegative.

V is TRBV18 and J is TRBJ2-2, with 7 bases fitting TRBD2. The CDR3 is 15 residues long. Germline V CDR1 and CDR2: KGHSH, LQKENI. V lost 0 bases to trimming and J lost 5 bases; unmatched junction nucleotides: 3. CDR3 residues: CASSPPREGTGELFF. CDR3 nucleotides: TGTGCCAGCTCACCACCGAGGGAGGGAACCGGGGAGCTGTTTTTT.

The gene calls are TRBV11-2 and TRBJ1-4; no clear D. The germline V gene encodes CDR1 SGHAT and CDR2 FQNNGV. V gave up 5 bases and J gave up 0 bases, with 10 bases separating them. The length of the CDR3 is 15 residues. CDR3 DNA: TGTGCCAGCAGCGGTCACACAGCAACTAATGAAAAACTGTTTTTT. Translated, it gives CASSGHTATNEKLFF.

This clone was picked up one time. The genes are TRBV7-3 and TRBJ2-2; tentatively, D is TRBD1 (5 bases). Germline CDR1 is SGHTA and CDR2 is FQGTGA. V dropped 5 bases and J dropped 7 bases, with 17 bases sitting between them. The CDR3 has 15 residues. The CDR3 loop is CASSQDDRGHGELFF. The CDR3, as DNA: TGTGCCAGCAGCCAGGACGATAGGGGCCACGGGGAGCTGTTTTTT.

This sequence joins TRBV27 and TRBJ1-2; no clear D. The CDR3 is made up of 13 amino acids. Germline-derived CDR1 and CDR2 are MNHEY and SMNVEV (reference sequence). Trimming pared 5 bases from V and 7 bases from J, leaving 14 bases between. CDR3 nucleotide sequence: TGTGCCAGCAGTGCAACCCTCCGGGGTGGCTACACCTTC. Encoded protein: CASSATLRGGYTF.

The rearrangement uses TRBV28 and TRBJ1-1, with 7 bases matching TRBD1. This CDR3 is built from 13 residues. Unmatched junction bases numbered 7, after V lost 5 bases and J lost 7 bases. CDR1 is MDHEN, CDR2 SYDVKM, per germline. CDR3 in DNA: TGTGCCAGCAGTGGACAGGCTTTTCTTGAAGCTTTCTTT. Translation: CASSGQAFLEAFF.

The rearrangement uses TRBV5-1 and TRBJ2-2, with TRBD2 matching over 7 bases. CDR3 length: 16 amino acids. CDR1 and CDR2 (germline): SGHRS, YFSETQ. The trim removed 7 bases at V and 5 bases at J, leaving 14 bases unmatched. CDR3 in amino acids: CASGYVSAGVTGELFF. The CDR3 DNA sequence: TGCGCCAGCGGCTACGTCTCGGCGGGAGTTACCGGGGAGCTGTTTTTT.

V and J are TRBV25-1 and TRBJ1-6, with a tentative D call TRBD1 (5 bases). Trimming removed 4 bases at V and 7 bases at J, with 14 bases between. Germline V CDR1 and CDR2: MGHDK, SYGVNS. CDR3 length equals 15 residues. The CDR3, as DNA: TGTGCCAGCAGTGCCAGCTGGGCAGGGAATTCACCCCTCCACTTT. The encoded protein is CASSASWAGNSPLHF.